This TCR beta chain was retrieved from a study of blood T cell repertoires in COVID-19. Study context: T cells, B-cell-depleted T cells, or PBMCs provided the cDNA or gDNA that served as material.

Measured with immunoSEQ multiplex PCR; TCRdb has only the in-frame clones, and not every one. The data show 320,000 or so clones, with 85% seen just once and over 1.5% held by the top ten. The CDR3 loop spans 13 amino acids. The germline V gene encodes CDR1 SGHDT and CDR2 YYEEEE. The V end lost 0 bases, the J end lost 4 bases, and 7 bases lay between the germline ends. The clonotype originates from a woman aged 25 to 39 who had been exposed to COVID-19. Sequenced: PBMCs or T cells enriched from blood (not recorded which). The chain combines TRBV5-6 with TRBJ1-2, with no clear D. Here the CDR3 reads CASSLGAAYGYTF. The CDR3 DNA sequence: TGTGCCAGCAGCTTGGGGGCAGCCTATGGCTACACCTTC.